This T cell receptor beta chain was sequenced during a study of early T cells in non-severe SARS-CoV-2 infection. Each CDR3 protein is one row after TCRdb ran MiXCR on the 5' RACE reads. The sample carries around 70,000 distinct CDR3 sequences, roughly 10% recorded once. Trimming shortened V by 3 bases and J by 4 bases, and 9 bases separated the two germline ends. The CDR3 covers 13 residues. The sample in question was whole blood, obtained at baseline. This sequence joins TRBV12-3 or TRBV12-4 and TRBJ1-1; D is unresolved. This TCR was recovered from an adult who was a healthcare worker with PCR-confirmed SARS-CoV-2 infection or an uninfected control (not recorded which). The DNA of the CDR3 is TGTGCCAGCAGTTTTAGAGAGACCACTGAAGCTTTCTTT. Its translation: CASSFRETTEAFF.